This is a list of T cell receptor beta chains from one sample in a study of PD-L1 blockade in urothelial cancer. Clones were read by immunoSEQ multiplex PCR, and TCRdb kept only the in-frame ones, dropping some. The data contain around 41,000 clones, around 89% of them seen just once; the ten biggest clones take up around an eighth. This material consisted of PBMCs, taken around atezolizumab (anti-PD-L1) treatment. The receptors here all came from a woman aged 60 to 75 with urothelial cancer. Each CDR3 is given with its conserved first and last residue. The order of the fields is J gene, V gene, clone size, D gene, CDR3 protein, CDR3 DNA. The D gene is left open where the match is weak. The listing skips clone size in some rows; elsewhere it reads once, few, many or a size class.

TRBJ2-2 | TRBV5-1 | - | TRBD2 | CASRGTSGAQGELFF | TGCGCCAGCAGGGGGACTAGCGGGGCCCAGGGGGAGCTGTTTTTT
TRBJ1-3 | TRBV7-9 | - | - | CASSLPGDTIYF | TGTGCCAGCAGCCTCCCGGGGGACACCATATATTTT
TRBJ1-4 | TRBV19 | - | - | CASSRQSNEKLFF | TGTGCCAGTAGCCGACAGAGTAATGAAAAACTGTTTTTT
TRBJ1-4 | TRBV28 | - | TRBD1 | CASSHQGAGNEKLFF | TGTGCCAGCAGTCACCAGGGGGCCGGTAATGAAAAACTGTTTTTT
TRBJ2-1 | TRBV10-3 | - | TRBD1 | CAISESRTGFNEQFF | TGTGCCATCAGTGAGTCCAGGACAGGGTTTAATGAGCAGTTCTTC
TRBJ2-7 | TRBV29-1 | - | - | CSVVVPSYEQYF | TGCAGCGTTGTAGTACCCTCCTACGAGCAGTACTTC
TRBJ1-4 | TRBV25-1 | - | TRBD1 | CASSEWGTGATNEKLFF | TGTGCCAGCAGTGAATGGGGAACAGGGGCAACTAATGAAAAACTGTTTTTT
TRBJ2-7 | TRBV6-6 | - | TRBD2 | CASSFLPAGGSYEQYF | TGTGCCAGCAGTTTCCTGCCGGCGGGGGGATCCTACGAGCAGTACTTC
TRBJ2-1 | TRBV29-1 | - | TRBD2 | CSNIAGGGEQFF | TGCAGTAACATAGCGGGGGGTGGAGAGCAGTTCTTC
TRBJ2-7 | TRBV5-4 | - | TRBD2 | CASSLSTSGYYEQYF | TGTGCCAGCAGCTTGAGTACTAGCGGTTACTACGAGCAGTACTTC
TRBJ1-5 | TRBV10-3 | - | TRBD1 | CGYQNPPGQGPTLNQPQHF | TGTGGGTATCAGAACCCTCCGGGACAGGGGCCCACACTCAATCAGCCCCAGCATTTT
TRBJ2-2 | TRBV2 | once | - | CASKLARGGGELFF | TGTGCCAGCAAGTTGGCTAGAGGTGGCGGGGAGCTGTTTTTT
TRBJ2-3 | TRBV4-3 | - | TRBD1 | CASSQDRDRGAVTDTQYF | TGCGCCAGCAGCCAAGACCGGGACAGGGGTGCGGTCACAGATACGCAGTATTTT
TRBJ2-4 | TRBV5-1 | - | TRBD1 | CASSLDARQGKNIQYF | TGCGCCAGCAGCTTGGATGCGCGACAGGGCAAAAACATTCAGTACTTC
TRBJ1-2 | TRBV5-8 | few | TRBD1 | CASSLPGQSVGYTF | TGTGCCAGCAGCCTACCGGGACAGAGTGTTGGCTACACCTTC
TRBJ1-6 | TRBV6-6 | - | TRBD1 | CASSYRDRGRSPLHF | TGTGCCAGCAGTTACAGGGACAGGGGTAGGTCACCCCTCCACTTT
TRBJ1-4 | TRBV4-3 | - | - | CASSQDGGATNEKLFF | TGCGCCAGCAGCCAAGACGGAGGAGCAACTAATGAAAAACTGTTTTTT
TRBJ2-1 | TRBV7-8 | once | - | CASSRSFAGSLLHNEQFF | TGTGCCAGCAGCCGGTCTTTCGCCGGGAGCCTCCTTCACAATGAGCAGTTCTTC
TRBJ2-5 | TRBV28 | - | - | CASTPPGIAQETQYF | TGTGCCAGCACACCTCCGGGAATAGCCCAAGAGACCCAGTACTTC
TRBJ2-1 | TRBV2 | - | TRBD1 | CASSWDRVNEQFF | TGTGCCAGCAGTTGGGACAGGGTCAATGAGCAGTTCTTC
TRBJ1-5 | TRBV9 | - | - | CASSVEGRGDRYSNQPQHF | TGTGCCAGCAGCGTAGAAGGCAGAGGTGACAGATATAGCAATCAGCCCCAGCATTTT
TRBJ1-6 | TRBV19 | few | - | CASGEGVYSPLHF | TGTGCCAGCGGAGAAGGGGTTTACTCACCCCTCCACTTT
TRBJ2-7 | TRBV7-2 | - | TRBD2 | CASSLWAGGSYEQYF | TGTGCCAGCAGCTTATGGGCGGGAGGTTCCTACGAGCAGTACTTC
TRBJ2-7 | TRBV7-2 | - | TRBD1 | CASSWAGDRGAYEQYF | TGTGCCAGCAGCTGGGCGGGGGACAGGGGAGCCTACGAGCAGTACTTC
TRBJ2-1 | TRBV27 | - | TRBD1 | CASMVGPTGGKNEQFF | TGTGCCAGCATGGTAGGCCCCACAGGGGGCAAGAATGAGCAGTTCTTC
TRBJ1-1 | TRBV27 | - | - | CASSPWDMLTEAFF | TGTGCCAGCAGCCCATGGGACATGCTAACTGAAGCTTTCTTT
TRBJ1-4 | TRBV5-1 | - | TRBD1 | CASSLTPGQGHEKLFF | TGCGCCAGCAGCTTAACTCCGGGACAGGGTCATGAAAAACTGTTTTTT
TRBJ2-3 | TRBV28 | - | TRBD2 | CASRKGLAGLTDTQYF | TGTGCCAGCAGAAAAGGACTAGCGGGATTGACAGATACGCAGTATTTT
TRBJ2-2 | TRBV21-1 | - | - | CAAVFRRQGTNTGELFF | TGTGCCGCCGTCTTCAGACGACAGGGGACAAACACCGGGGAGCTGTTTTTT
TRBJ1-5 | TRBV7-2 | - | TRBD1 | CASSASMTGNQPQHF | TGTGCCAGCAGCGCGAGTATGACAGGGAATCAGCCCCAGCATTTT
TRBJ2-1 | TRBV12-5 | - | TRBD2 | CASGGWGGSYNEQFF | TGTGCTAGTGGGGGTTGGGGCGGGAGTTACAATGAGCAGTTCTTC
TRBJ2-1 | TRBV4-2 | - | TRBD2 | CASSGRPGLPIGDEQFF | TGTGCCAGCAGCGGACGCCCGGGACTACCGATTGGGGATGAGCAGTTCTTC
TRBJ2-5 | TRBV5-1 | - | - | CASSFGGLGQETQYF | TGCGCCAGCAGCTTTGGAGGATTGGGCCAAGAGACCCAGTACTTC
TRBJ2-5 | TRBV6-6 | - | TRBD1 | CASSSGTGVETQYF | TGTGCCAGCAGCTCCGGGACAGGGGTGGAGACCCAGTACTTC
TRBJ2-7 | TRBV14 | - | TRBD2 | CASSQRLAGVSEQYF | TGTGCCAGCAGCCAAAGACTAGCGGGAGTCAGCGAGCAGTACTTC
TRBJ1-6 | TRBV4-3 | - | - | CASSQAPGASVLSLHF | TGCGCCAGCAGCCAAGCCCCTGGGGCCTCCGTTCTATCCCTCCACTTT
TRBJ2-2 | TRBV12-5 | - | TRBD2 | CASGTGLASGELFF | TGTGCTAGTGGTACGGGACTAGCTTCCGGGGAGCTGTTTTTT
TRBJ2-7 | TRBV28 | - | - | CASSLGGGGGVYEQYF | TGTGCCAGCAGTTTAGGGGGCGGAGGGGGGGTCTACGAGCAGTACTTC
TRBJ2-1 | TRBV25-1 | - | TRBD1 | CASSAPPGQSFGDNEQFF | TGTGCCAGCAGTGCTCCCCCGGGACAGTCTTTCGGAGACAATGAGCAGTTCTTC
TRBJ2-3 | TRBV2 | - | TRBD2 | CASSELAGGSDTQYF | TGTGCCAGCAGTGAACTAGCGGGGGGATCAGATACGCAGTATTTT
TRBJ1-5 | TRBV7-9 | few | - | CASSVQGSNQPQHF | TGTGCCAGCAGCGTACAGGGTAGCAATCAGCCCCAGCATTTT
TRBJ2-3 | TRBV25-1 | - | - | CASSRGDTQYF | TGTGCCAGCAGTCGGGGGGATACGCAGTATTTT
TRBJ2-7 | TRBV7-6 | - | TRBD2 | CASSLGRGGSYEQYF | TGTGCCAGCAGCTTAGGGCGGGGGGGATCCTACGAGCAGTACTTC
TRBJ2-3 | TRBV21-1 | - | - | CASSNARGQGGTDTQYF | TGTGCCAGCAGCAACGCCCGGGGACAGGGGGGCACAGATACGCAGTATTTT
TRBJ1-2 | TRBV7-9 | - | TRBD1 | CASSLRTGGDYGYTF | TGTGCCAGCAGCTTACGGACAGGGGGGGACTATGGCTACACCTTC
TRBJ1-2 | TRBV9 | - | - | CASSAELRGKVYGYTF | TGTGCCAGCAGCGCAGAGCTGCGGGGTAAGGTGTATGGCTACACCTTC
TRBJ2-3 | TRBV19 | - | - | CASSIVSSTDTQYF | TGTGCCAGTAGTATAGTCTCTAGCACAGATACGCAGTATTTT
TRBJ1-1 | TRBV6-4 | - | - | CASSDSPRWSRAFF | TGTGCCAGCAGTGACTCACCTCGTTGGAGCAGAGCTTTCTTT
TRBJ2-1 | TRBV2 | - | TRBD2 | CASSLAGGRLNNEQFF | TGTGCCAGCAGTCTAGCGGGAGGGCGGTTAAACAATGAGCAGTTCTTC
TRBJ2-7 | TRBV12-5 | - | - | CASGLVRLSASYEQYF | TGTGCTAGTGGTTTGGTACGACTATCCGCCTCCTACGAGCAGTACTTC
TRBJ2-1 | TRBV9 | - | - | CASSVTGDRNEQFF | TGTGCCAGCAGCGTAACGGGGGACCGGAATGAGCAGTTCTTC
TRBJ2-2 | TRBV27 | medium-sized | - | CASSPLGNTGELFF | TGTGCCAGCAGTCCACTAGGGAACACCGGGGAGCTGTTTTTT
TRBJ2-7 | TRBV9 | - | - | CASSALRQTYEQYF | TGTGCCAGCAGCGCCTTAAGACAAACATACGAGCAGTACTTC
TRBJ2-1 | TRBV19 | - | - | CASSSVSSYNEQFF | TGTGCCAGTTCTAGCGTGAGCTCCTACAATGAGCAGTTCTTC
TRBJ2-5 | TRBV9 | - | - | CASSVEGETQYF | TGTGCCAGCAGCGTTGAGGGAGAGACCCAGTACTTC
TRBJ2-7 | TRBV4-2 | - | - | CASSQDLYRPYEQYF | TGTGCCAGCAGCCAAGATCTTTACAGACCCTACGAGCAGTACTTC
TRBJ2-2 | TRBV9 | - | TRBD2 | CASSVVVAGGPGELFF | TGTGCCAGCAGCGTAGTGGTAGCGGGGGGGCCCGGGGAGCTGTTTTTT